The 28 T cell receptor beta chains listed next were all sequenced from one sample in a study of T cell changes during pregnancy in multiple sclerosis. Clones were read by immunoSEQ multiplex PCR, and TCRdb kept only the in-frame ones, dropping some. Here the sample spans about 55,000 clones, roughly 94% being singletons. Specimen: CD8+ T cells from peripheral blood mononuclear cells, collected in the third trimester of pregnancy. The origin of the receptors is a female donor with multiple sclerosis, enrolled in a pregnancy study.

V gene TRBV5-1 combines with J gene TRBJ2-1, with 15 bases that match TRBD2. V dropped 7 bases and J dropped 2; count of bases not matched to a gene: 7. The germline V gene has CDR1 SGHRS and CDR2 YFSETQ. The CDR3 runs to 17 residues. The CDR3 DNA reads TGCGCCAGCCAGACAGGGACTAGCGGGAGGACCTACAATGAGCAGTTCTTC. This sequence encodes CASQTGTSGRTYNEQFF.

This chain links TRBV11-2 with TRBJ2-7, with a weak D call TRBD1 (6 bases). Between the trimmed V and J ends, which lost 5 bases and 2 bases, there was a span of 13 bases. The CDR3 sequence is 14 residues long. CDR1 is SGHAT, CDR2 FQNNGV, per germline. CDR3 coding DNA: TGTGCCAGCAGCCCCCTGACAGGAACCTACGAGCAGTACTTC. It is translated as CASSPLTGTYEQYF.

The chain recombines TRBV19 with TRBJ1-5; D might be TRBD1 (5 bases). V shed 5 bases and J shed 1 base, with 15 bases lying between them. CDR1 and CDR2 from the germline V gene are LNHDA and SQIVND (reference sequence). This CDR3 region has 16 residues. CDR3 sequence: CASSARDLGSNQPQHF. DNA of the CDR3: TGTGCCAGTAGTGCCAGGGACTTGGGGAGCAATCAGCCCCAGCATTTT. Together with reference TRBV19 and TRBJ1-5, the CDR3 gives the full variable domain: DGGITQSPKYLFRKEGQNVTLSCEQNLNHDAMYWYRQDPGQGLRLIYYSQIVNDFQKGDIAEGYSVSREKKESFPLTVTSAQKNPTAFYLCASSARDLGSNQPQHFGDGTRLSIL.

V is TRBV21-1 and J is TRBJ2-3; the D call TRBD1 from the table was never checked on the DNA. TRBV21-1 represents a pseudogene. This CDR3 region has 13 residues. The CDR3 protein is CASSMDRTDTQYF. The DNA for the CDR3 is TGTGCCAGCAGCATGGACAGAACAGATACGCAGTATTTT.

This chain links TRBV27 with TRBJ1-5; the D gene is possibly TRBD1 (6 bases). The CDR3 loop spans 16 amino acids. V was shortened by 4 bases and J by 3 bases, with 16 bases between the two germline ends. From germline, CDR1 is MNHEY and CDR2 SMNVEV (reference sequence). This CDR3 is CASSSQGGAINQPQHF. As DNA, the CDR3 is TGTGCCAGCAGTTCCCAAGGGGGGGCGATCAATCAGCCCCAGCATTTT.

This chain connects TRBV13 to TRBJ1-2; D possibly corresponds to TRBD1 (6 bases). The V end lost 5 bases, the J end lost 0 bases, and 19 bases lay between the germline ends. CDR1 and CDR2 from the germline V gene are PRHDT and FYEKMQ (reference sequence). The CDR3 length is 17 residues. DNA for the CDR3: TGTGCCAGCAGCCCGAACTGGGGGGGGCTGACTAACTATGGCTACACCTTC. As protein: CASSPNWGGLTNYGYTF.

The chain carries TRBV4-1 and TRBJ2-7; 10 bases line up with TRBD2. The CDR3 length is 16 residues. The V segment lost 4 bases and the J segment 9 bases; nucleotides outside the gene matches: 15. CDR1 and CDR2 from the germline V gene are MGHRA and YSYEKL. The CDR3 spells CASSPREGLAGVGQYF. Written as DNA, the CDR3 is TGCGCCAGCAGCCCCCGAGAAGGTCTAGCGGGAGTAGGGCAGTACTTC.

Points on this clone: The junction does not match germline at one end; this may be a read error. J is TRBJ2-1 and V is TRBV29-1, with D maybe TRBD2 (6 bases). The CDR3 extends over 13 amino acids. CDR1 and CDR2 from the germline V gene are SQVTM and ANQGSEA. Here the CDR3 DNA reads TGCAGCGTCGTGACTAGGTCCTCCAATGAGCAGTTCTTC. As protein: CSVVTRSSNEQFF.

The V call is TRBV5-4, the J call TRBJ2-2, with 8 bases lining up with TRBD1. V was clipped by 4 bases and J by 2 bases; unmatched bases: 10. Looked up from germline, CDR1 is SGHNT and CDR2 is YYREEE (reference sequence). This CDR3 spans 17 amino acids. CDR3 sequence reads: CASSDQRGQGNTGELFF. CDR3 bases: TGTGCCAGCAGCGACCAGAGAGGACAGGGTAACACCGGGGAGCTGTTTTTT. Complete variable domain (other parts from reference TRBV5-4 and TRBJ2-2): ETGVTQSPTHLIKTRGQQVTLRCSSQSGHNTVSWYQQALGQGPQFIFQYYREEENGRGNFPPRFSGLQFPNYSSELNVNALELDDSALYLCASSDQRGQGNTGELFFGEGSRLTVL.

This clone came up a few times. The CDR3 protein is CASSLGQITEAFF. DNA for the CDR3: TGTGCCAGCAGTTTGGGACAGATCACTGAAGCTTTCTTT. This rearrangement joins TRBV27 to TRBJ1-1; 7 nucleotides line up with TRBD1. From germline, CDR1 is MNHEY and CDR2 SMNVEV (reference sequence). The trim removed 3 bases at V and 4 bases at J, leaving 2 bases unmatched. The CDR3 spans 13 residues.

This rearrangement joins TRBV7-9 to TRBJ1-2; TRBD1 agrees at 9 bases. V lost 5 bases, J lost 6 bases, and 4 bases stayed unmatched. The CDR3 totals 13 residues. Germline loops: CDR1 SEHNR, CDR2 FQNEAQ (reference sequence). CDR3 sequence: CASSEDRGHGYTF. The CDR3 nucleotides read TGTGCCAGCAGCGAGGACAGGGGTCATGGCTACACCTTC.

V and J are TRBV4-1 and TRBJ2-7, with 14 bases fitting TRBD2. CDR1 is MGHRA, CDR2 YSYEKL, per germline. This CDR3 region has 16 residues. Trimming took 1 base from V and 4 from J; bases not matched to a gene: 3. CDR3 in DNA: TGCGCCAGCAGCCAAGGGGGACTAGCGGGAGTGTACGAGCAGTACTTC. Its protein product is CASSQGGLAGVYEQYF.

This clone was detected once. The chain couples TRBV4-2 to TRBJ2-7; 8 bases map to TRBD2. CDR1 is LGHNA and CDR2 is YNFKEQ in the germline V gene. The CDR3 is 16 residues long. J was trimmed by 1 base and V by 0 bases; bases with no gene match: 5. The CDR3 DNA follows: TGTGCCAGCAGCCAAGACCCAGCGGGGGAATCCTACGAGCAGTACTTC. Translating gives CASSQDPAGESYEQYF.

The chain links TRBV2 to TRBJ1-1; D might be TRBD1 (6 bases). Germline V gene lookup returns CDR1 SNHLY and CDR2 FYNNEI. The CDR3 extends over 12 amino acids. Trimming shortened V by 6 bases and J by 3 bases, and 8 bases separated the two germline ends. CDR3: CASRQGYTEAFF. The CDR3, as DNA: TGTGCCAGCAGGCAGGGGTACACTGAAGCTTTCTTT. Variable domain in full (rest from reference TRBV2 and TRBJ1-1): EPEVTQTPSHQVTQMGQEVILRCVPISNHLYFYWYRQILGQKVEFLVSFYNNEISEKSEIFDDQFSVERPDGSNFTLKIRSTKLEDSAMYFCASRQGYTEAFFGQGTRLTVV.

The rearrangement links TRBV7-9 to TRBJ1-5; 9 nucleotides match TRBD1. This CDR3 spans 14 amino acids. Germline trimming cut 5 bases from V and 6 bases from J; bases unmatched to any gene: 5. Germline V gene data show CDR1 as SEHNR and CDR2 as FQNEAQ (reference sequence). The CDR3 region is CASSITGGGQPQHF. CDR3 in DNA: TGTGCCAGCAGCATAACAGGGGGCGGTCAGCCCCAGCATTTT.

The chain links TRBV4-3 to TRBJ2-5; D perhaps matches TRBD1 (5 bases). V was trimmed by 0 bases and J by 1 base, leaving 15 bases between them. Germline V gene lookup returns CDR1 LGHNA and CDR2 YSLEER. The CDR3 runs to 17 residues. The CDR3 DNA sequence: TGCGCCAGCAGCCAAGATAGGGCAGGGTTGGTCCAAGAGACCCAGTACTTC. Its translation: CASSQDRAGLVQETQYF.

CDR3 in DNA: TGTGCCAGCAGCTTAGCGCAGGGGCCCTCCTACGAGCAGTACTTC. Residues: CASSLAQGPSYEQYF. The J gene is TRBJ2-7, the V gene TRBV7-6; D is possibly TRBD1 (6 bases). The V gene's germline CDR1 is SGHVS and CDR2 FNYEAQ. The germline V and J ends were trimmed by 0 bases and 0 bases, with 9 bases remaining between them. The CDR3 covers 15 residues.

Concerning this clone: Within the sample, other DNA sequences also encode this same CDR3. The chain employs TRBV7-9 and TRBJ2-1; 10 bases are a match to TRBD2. This CDR3 is built from 15 residues. CDR1 and CDR2 (germline): SEHNR, FQNEAQ (reference sequence). V shed 5 bases, J shed 0 bases, and the junction held 1 base outside the gene matches. The CDR3 DNA sequence: TGTGCCAGCAGCCCTAGCGGGAGCTCCTACAATGAGCAGTTCTTC. Translating gives CASSPSGSSYNEQFF.

V gene TRBV15 combines with J gene TRBJ2-7, with TRBD2 as a possible D gene (5 bases). The CDR3 covers 14 residues. The V gene's germline CDR1 is LNHNV and CDR2 YYDKDF (reference sequence). Trimming removed 4 bases from V and 6 bases from J, with 16 bases in between. In DNA form, the CDR3 reads TGTGCCACCAGCACTAGTAGACTAAGCCGCGAGCAGTACTTC. Its protein product is CATSTSRLSREQYF.

The chain carries TRBV7-9 and TRBJ2-2; D gene unclear. The germline V and J ends were trimmed by 4 bases and 4 bases, with 10 bases remaining between them. Germline CDR1 is SEHNR and CDR2 is FQNEAQ (reference sequence). This CDR3 is built from 14 residues. The CDR3 nucleotides read TGTGCCAGCAGCTCCCTTGGCCGCACCGGGGAGCTGTTTTTT. Amino acid sequence: CASSSLGRTGELFF.

The chain has TRBV30 and TRBJ2-7, with TRBD2 identical over 9 bases. V gave up 5 bases and J gave up 3 bases; unmatched junction bases: 8. Germline V lookup: CDR1 GTSNPN, CDR2 SVGIG (reference sequence). The CDR3 is made up of 14 amino acids. This CDR3 is CAWSIAAGGYEQYF. The CDR3 nucleotides read TGTGCCTGGTCCATCGCAGCGGGAGGCTACGAGCAGTACTTC.

This chain links TRBV5-1 with TRBJ1-4, with TRBD1 as a possible D gene (6 bases). The CDR3 extends over 16 amino acids. V was clipped by 1 base and J by 4 bases, with 14 bases between them. Germline CDR1 is SGHRS and CDR2 is YFSETQ. CDR3 DNA sequence: TGCGCCAGCAGCTTGAATGGCAGGGGTTTTAATGAAAAACTGTTTTTT. It specifies CASSLNGRGFNEKLFF. Full variable domain (remainder filled in from reference TRBV5-1 and TRBJ1-4): KAGVTQTPRYLIKTRGQQVTLSCSPISGHRSVSWYQQTPGQGLQFLFEYFSETQRNKGNFPGRFSGRQFSNSRSEMNVSTLELGDSALYLCASSLNGRGFNEKLFFGSGTQLSVL.

V gene TRBV10-3 combines with J gene TRBJ2-3; 7 nucleotides match TRBD2. CDR1 ENHRY and CDR2 SYGVKD come from the germline V gene. This CDR3 is 16 amino acids long. V gave up 7 bases and J gave up 0 bases; unmatched junction bases: 10. The CDR3 DNA reads as TGTGCCATCAATGGAGGGATTAGCGGGAGCACAGATACGCAGTATTTT. Its protein is CAINGGISGSTDTQYF.

The chain carries TRBV5-6 and TRBJ2-3; 7 nucleotides match TRBD2. Germline lookup yields CDR1 SGHDT and CDR2 YYEEEE. There are 14 residues in the CDR3. With 2 bases clipped from V and 5 bases from J, the junction kept 5 bases outside the gene matches. DNA for the CDR3: TGTGCCAGCAGCTTTGGCCCGGGGGGAGATACGCAGTATTTT. It encodes CASSFGPGGDTQYF.

This chain uses TRBV12-5 with TRBJ1-5; no clear D gene. Germline CDR1 and CDR2: LGHNT and FRNRAP. Trimming took 7 bases from V and 8 from J, leaving 15 bases between them. CDR3 length: 13 residues. This CDR3 is CASAPTNGEPQHF. Written as DNA, the CDR3 is TGTGCTAGTGCTCCGACTAACGGAGAGCCCCAGCATTTT.

The J gene is TRBJ2-5, the V gene TRBV28; the match to TRBD2 covers 10 bases. With V trimmed by 3 bases and J by 1 base, 8 bases remained unmatched. The germline gives CDR1 MDHEN, CDR2 SYDVKM. This CDR3 comprises 17 residues. CDR3 loop: CASSFLTSGPLQETQYF. For the CDR3, the DNA is TGTGCCAGCAGTTTTCTGACTAGCGGGCCCCTCCAAGAGACCCAGTACTTC.

The gene calls are TRBV7-6 and TRBJ2-7; D perhaps matches TRBD1 (6 bases). Per the germline V gene, CDR1 is SGHVS and CDR2 is FNYEAQ. The germline V and J ends were trimmed by 1 base and 7 bases, with 11 bases remaining between them. This CDR3 is 13 amino acids long. CDR3 DNA sequence: TGTGCCAGCAGCTTAGGTACAGGGAAAGAGCAGTACTTC. This encodes CASSLGTGKEQYF.

The chain's CDR3 is CASSWEGAEAFF. The DNA for the CDR3 is TGTGCCAGCAGTTGGGAGGGCGCTGAAGCTTTCTTT. The chain links TRBV6-6 to TRBJ1-1; D unclear. V was shortened by 4 bases and J by 6 bases, with 9 bases between the two germline ends. CDR1 and CDR2 (germline): MNHNY, SVGAGI (reference sequence). The CDR3 consists of 12 residues.